The clone carrying this T cell receptor beta chain was seen a handful of times. Its antigen is still unknown. This sample is drawn from a study of beta chain features in type 1 diabetes. On the study more broadly: Cells sorted and examined across all samples totaled 85 million to 110 million.

V lost 5 bases, J lost 6 bases, and 13 bases lay in between. The CDR3 is 14 residues long. Germline V gives CDR1 LNHNV, CDR2 YYDKDF (reference sequence). Based on CD45RO/CCR7/CD25/CD127/CD95/CD27, CD4+ regulatory, stem cell-like memory, naive and central memory cells were sorted. Sorting produced populations that all topped 98% purity. The isolated RNA, all of it, was reverse transcribed, so expressed TCRB transcripts were what got sequenced. The method was immunoSEQ multiplex PCR; TCRdb's version includes in-frame clones alone and lacks a portion of them. Among around 140,000 clones listed, 9% were seen once. Study-level findings and limits: Equally in patients and controls, PCR might preferentially amplify shorter templates. Researchers report that Type 1 diabetes patients had moderately but significantly shorter TCRB CDR3s across all four CD4+ subsets.

The chain has TRBV15 and TRBJ2-2, with D possibly TRBD2 on 5 matching bases. This receptor was taken from a man aged 30 to 39 with type 1 diabetes. The sample comprised central memory CD4+ T cells from blood. CDR3 sequence reads: CATSRRRESGELFF. The CDR3 coding sequence is TGTGCCACCAGCCGCCGAAGGGAGTCCGGGGAGCTGTTTTTT. Together with reference TRBV15 and TRBJ2-2, the CDR3 gives the full variable domain: DAMVIQNPRYQVTQFGKPVTLSCSQTLNHNVMYWYQQKSSQAPKLLFHYYDKDFNNEADTPDNFQSRRPNTSFCFLDIRSPGLGDTAMYLCATSRRRESGELFFGEGSRLTVL.